The 30 T cell receptor beta chains below come from one sample, sequenced in a study of shared clonotypes between healthy human individuals. The method was immunoSEQ multiplex PCR; TCRdb's version includes in-frame clones alone and lacks a portion of them. In the table there are roughly 1 million clones, roughly 70% of which are singletons. The sample was memory CD4+ T cells sorted from blood. Subset given: CD45RA-negative fraction. The receptors were gathered from a man between 18 and 35 years old in good health.

This clone came up a few times. V usage is TRBV19 and J usage is TRBJ1-5; D is uncertain. V dropped 6 bases and J dropped 5 bases, with 17 bases sitting between them. Germline values: CDR1 LNHDA, CDR2 SQIVND (reference sequence). This CDR3 has 15 residues. CDR3 DNA sequence: TGTGCCAGTAGGGAATCGGCTAGGCGGGATCAGCCCCAGCATTTT. This translates into CASRESARRDQPQHF.

Only a few counts were recorded for this clone. This chain links TRBV6-5 with TRBJ1-3; the D is unclear. Germline CDR1 reads MNHEY; CDR2 reads SVGAGI. The CDR3 loop spans 15 amino acids. V lost 6 bases and J 6 bases, leaving 18 bases between the germline ends. The CDR3 region is CASSNQPTTLNTIYF. The CDR3 bases are TGTGCCAGCAGCAACCAACCCACTACCCTAAACACCATATATTTT.

This chain connects TRBV5-4 to TRBJ2-5; D is undetermined. The CDR3 spans 13 residues. The V gene lost 0 bases and the J gene lost 5 bases, with 8 bases spanning the gap. Germline CDR1 is SGHNT and CDR2 is YYREEE (reference sequence). CDR3 nucleotide sequence: TGTGCCAGCAGCTTGGGTACCCACGAGACCCAGTACTTC. This encodes CASSLGTHETQYF.

This sequence joins TRBV7-2 and TRBJ2-3; the match to TRBD2 covers 7 bases. The J segment lost 8 bases and the V segment lost 4 bases, leaving 12 bases of the junction unmatched. CDR1 SGHTA and CDR2 FQGNSA come from the germline V gene. The CDR3 sequence is 15 residues long. The CDR3, as DNA: TGTGCCAGCAGCTCGGGAGGTGGGAGAGGTCGTACGCAGTATTTT. Its translation is CASSSGGGRGRTQYF.

The rearrangement joins TRBV4-3 to TRBJ2-3; D is possibly TRBD2 (6 bases). In germline, CDR1 is LGHNA, CDR2 YSLEER. CDR3 length: 15 residues. Trimming took 3 bases from V and 0 from J, leaving 10 bases between them. The CDR3: CASSHTSSSTDTQYF. The CDR3 DNA follows: TGCGCCAGCAGCCACACTAGCTCCAGCACAGATACGCAGTATTTT.

CDR3 sequence (DNA): TGCGCCAGCAGCAGGGAGGCGGATACGCAGTATTTT. Its protein product is CASSREADTQYF. The chain joins TRBV5-1 to TRBJ2-3; D perhaps matches TRBD2 (6 bases). The length of the CDR3 is 12 residues. V was clipped by 4 bases and J by 6 bases, with 9 bases between them. Per germline, CDR1 SGHRS and CDR2 YFSETQ.

The rearrangement links TRBV30 to TRBJ2-5, with 7 bases lining up with TRBD1. Germline assignment: CDR1 GTSNPN and CDR2 SVGIG (reference sequence). The CDR3 contains 12 residues. The ends lost 4 bases at V and 5 bases at J; junction bases unmatched: 4. In DNA, the CDR3 is TGTGCCTGGAAGACAGGGAAGGAGACCCAGTACTTC. This codes for CAWKTGKETQYF.

This clone was recorded only once. The CDR3 reads CASSALTGVGSPLHF. The CDR3 DNA is TGTGCCAGCAGTGCACTAACAGGGGTCGGTTCACCCCTCCACTTT. The chain uses TRBV6-5 and TRBJ1-6; 7 nucleotides align to TRBD1. CDR1 MNHEY and CDR2 SVGAGI come from the germline V gene. With 5 bases clipped from V and 9 bases from J, the junction kept 10 bases outside the gene matches. The CDR3 extends over 15 amino acids.

This clone was observed a few times. The gene calls are TRBV9 and TRBJ2-1; either TRBD1 or TRBD2 may supply D (7 bases each). Germline CDR1 and CDR2: SGDLS and YYNGEE. The CDR3 extends over 16 amino acids. With 4 bases removed from V and 0 bases from J, the gap between germline ends came to 14 bases. The CDR3 spells CASSPRGDSSYNEQFF. Here the CDR3 DNA reads TGTGCCAGCAGCCCCCGGGGGGACAGCTCCTACAATGAGCAGTTCTTC. Complete variable domain (other parts from reference TRBV9 and TRBJ2-1): DSGVTQTPKHLITATGQRVTLRCSPRSGDLSVYWYQQSLDQGLQFLIQYYNGEERAKGNILERFSAQQFPDLHSELNLSSLELGDSALYFCASSPRGDSSYNEQFFGPGTRLTVL.

The chain has TRBV5-1 and TRBJ2-3; TRBD2 aligns across 13 bases. The CDR3 consists of 15 residues. Germline loops: CDR1 SGHRS, CDR2 YFSETQ. With V trimmed by 8 bases and J by 2 bases, 5 bases remained unmatched. The CDR3 loop reads CASRGTSGVTDTQYF. The CDR3 DNA reads TGCGCCAGTCGCGGGACTAGCGGGGTCACAGATACGCAGTATTTT.

This chain joins TRBV4-1 and TRBJ1-4; possible D gene TRBD1, 6 bases. The CDR3 covers 17 residues. Germline assignment: CDR1 MGHRA and CDR2 YSYEKL. Between the trimmed V and J ends, which lost 0 bases and 2 bases, there was a span of 13 bases. The CDR3 DNA sequence: TGCGCCAGCAGCCAAGAGGGGGCCCTTGGGACTAATGAAAAACTGTTTTTT. As protein: CASSQEGALGTNEKLFF.

CDR3 region: CASNEQGPGELFF. The CDR3 bases are TGTGCCAGCAACGAACAGGGTCCCGGGGAGCTGTTTTTT. The chain is built from TRBV6-1 and TRBJ2-2; D possibly corresponds to TRBD1 (6 bases). Germline-derived CDR1 and CDR2 are MNHNS and SASEGT. Trimming stripped 7 bases from V and 6 bases from J, with 12 bases between. This CDR3 is 13 amino acids long.

A word on this clone: The junction departs from germline at one end; a sequencing error may be responsible. V usage is TRBV19 and J usage is TRBJ1-1; no reliable D call. Germline V gene data show CDR1 as LNHDA and CDR2 as SQIVND (reference sequence). The CDR3 runs 13 residues. CDR3 nucleotide sequence: TGTGCAAGTAGGGTAGCCTTAAACACTGAAGCTTTCTTT. It codes for CASRVALNTEAFF.

The chain uses TRBV19 and TRBJ2-2; the match to TRBD2 covers 12 bases. Germline loops: CDR1 LNHDA, CDR2 SQIVND (reference sequence). J lost 6 bases, V lost 3 bases, and 8 bases had no gene match. CDR3 length: 17 amino acids. The CDR3: CASSIGLAGGPSGELFF. DNA for the CDR3: TGTGCCAGTAGTATCGGGCTAGCGGGAGGGCCGTCCGGGGAGCTGTTTTTT.

The gene calls are TRBV5-4 and TRBJ2-7, with TRBD1 as a possible D gene (7 bases). V gave up 4 bases and J gave up 3 bases, with 17 bases separating them. The CDR3 has 15 residues. Looked up from germline, CDR1 is SGHNT and CDR2 is YYREEE (reference sequence). The chain's CDR3 is CASSRVRQGLYEQYF. The CDR3, as DNA: TGTGCCAGCAGCCGCGTTCGACAGGGACTCTACGAGCAGTACTTC.

About this clone itself: With only one base between it and a far larger clone, this is likely a read error. The genes are TRBV29-1 and TRBJ2-7, with D perhaps TRBD1 (6 bases). The CDR3 is 12 residues long. Germline V gene data show CDR1 as SQVTM and CDR2 as ANQGSEA. CDR3 sequence: CSAMRGSYERYF. The CDR3 nucleotides read TGCAGCGCTATGAGGGGGTCCTACGAGCGGTACTTC.

This clone has only a few counts. The same CDR3 also results from other DNA sequences found in this sample. The chain recombines TRBV7-3 with TRBJ1-1, with a tentative D call TRBD1 (5 bases). The ends were cut back, 4 bases at V and 1 base at J, with 7 bases in the middle. This CDR3 region has 13 residues. Germline values: CDR1 SGHTA, CDR2 FQGTGA. The CDR3 DNA reads as TGTGCCAGCAGCTCACAGGAGAACACTGAAGCTTTCTTT. This gives the protein CASSSQENTEAFF.

Concerning this clone itself: In the same sample, other DNA sequences code for this CDR3. The chain is built from TRBV19 and TRBJ1-2; no clear D. The CDR3 length is 13 residues. Germline-derived CDR1 and CDR2 are LNHDA and SQIVND (reference sequence). Trimming took off 3 bases at V and 0 bases at J, with 5 bases between the two ends. DNA for the CDR3: TGTGCCAGTAGTATCCAGTCTAACTATGGCTACACCTTC. Translation: CASSIQSNYGYTF.

This clone was detected only once. The junction departs from germline at one end; a sequencing error may be responsible. The V call is TRBV19, the J call TRBJ1-2; 7 bases map to TRBD1. The CDR3 totals 10 residues. Germline lookup yields CDR1 LNHDA and CDR2 SQIVND (reference sequence). CDR3 nucleotides: TGTGCCAGTAGTATAAGGACAGGCCACTTC. Translation gives CASSIRTGHF. The whole variable domain, filled in from reference TRBV19 and TRBJ1-2, reads DGGITQSPKYLFRKEGQNVTLSCEQNLNHDAMYWYRQDPGQGLRLIYYSQIVNDFQKGDIAEGYSVSREKKESFPLTVTSAQKNPTAFYLCASSIRTGHFGSGTRLTVV.

There are a few counts of this clone. The chain recombines TRBV29-1 with TRBJ2-7, with TRBD2 as a possible D gene (5 bases). The CDR3 is 12 residues long. Trimming left V 7 bases short and J 4 bases short, with 14 bases between. CDR1 is SQVTM and CDR2 is ANQGSEA in the germline V gene. CDR3 sequence reads: CSAAWTVYEQYF. CDR3 nucleotides: TGCAGCGCCGCATGGACTGTGTACGAGCAGTACTTC.

V and J are TRBV6-1 and TRBJ2-7; a weak D match, TRBD1 (5 bases). The V gene's germline CDR1 is MNHNS and CDR2 SASEGT. V was trimmed by 6 bases and J by 4 bases, leaving 16 bases between them. The CDR3 runs to 14 residues. CDR3: CASRQGNKAYEQYF. The CDR3 DNA is TGTGCCAGCAGGCAGGGCAACAAAGCTTACGAGCAGTACTTC.

V gene TRBV6-5 combines with J gene TRBJ1-2, with 7 bases aligning to TRBD1. This CDR3 is 13 amino acids long. Germline V gives CDR1 MNHEY, CDR2 SVGAGI. Trimming cost V 6 bases and J 7 bases; bases outside gene matches: 8. In DNA form, the CDR3 reads TGTGCCAGCAGCCCCGACAGGGTTGCTGGCTACACCTTC. Translation gives CASSPDRVAGYTF.

On this clone: A single base separates this from a much larger clone, so it may be a read error. The rearrangement joins TRBV6-1 to TRBJ1-1; D gene ambiguous. V was shortened by 4 bases and J by 3 bases, with 3 bases between the two germline ends. The CDR3 consists of 11 residues. Germline V lookup: CDR1 MNHNS, CDR2 SASEGT. CDR3 nucleotides: TGTGCCAGCAGTGGGGACACTGAAGCTTTCTTT. Encoded protein: CASSGDTEAFF.

CDR3 region: CAWSSKERPTDTQYF. In DNA, the CDR3 is TGTGCCTGGAGTAGTAAGGAGCGGCCCACAGATACGCAGTATTTT. J is TRBJ2-3 and V is TRBV30; tentative D call: TRBD2 (5 bases). The germline V gene has CDR1 GTSNPN and CDR2 SVGIG (reference sequence). V lost 2 bases and J 2 bases, leaving 14 bases between the germline ends. This CDR3 contains 15 residues.

This sequence joins TRBV5-6 and TRBJ2-7; D ambiguous. Trimming pared 2 bases from V and 2 bases from J, leaving 17 bases between. CDR3 length equals 16 residues. Per germline, CDR1 SGHDT and CDR2 YYEEEE. The CDR3 protein is CASSFGPVTFTYEQYF. CDR3 DNA sequence: TGTGCCAGCAGCTTTGGCCCAGTCACCTTTACCTACGAGCAGTACTTC.

This clone was seen a single time. This sequence joins TRBV27 and TRBJ2-7; 7 bases agree with TRBD2. There are 12 residues in the CDR3. Germline CDR1 and CDR2: MNHEY and SMNVEV (reference sequence). V dropped 6 bases and J dropped 7; count of bases not matched to a gene: 6. CDR3 coding DNA: TGTGCCAGCAGGATCGGACTAGGGGAGCAGTACTTC. Translated, it gives CASRIGLGEQYF.

V gene TRBV9 combines with J gene TRBJ2-7; possibly TRBD1 or TRBD2 for D (5 bases each). CDR3 length: 15 residues. Trimming took off 3 bases at V and 1 base at J, with 14 bases between the two ends. Germline V gene data show CDR1 as SGDLS and CDR2 as YYNGEE. CDR3 amino acids: CASSAGWGKSYEQYF. DNA of the CDR3: TGTGCCAGCAGCGCCGGATGGGGGAAGTCCTACGAGCAGTACTTC.

This sequence joins TRBV11-2 and TRBJ2-7; TRBD2 aligns across 11 bases. V dropped 6 bases and J dropped 3; count of bases not matched to a gene: 7. Germline lookup yields CDR1 SGHAT and CDR2 FQNNGV. This CDR3 has 15 residues. This chain's CDR3 is CASSLTSGEYYEQYF. The DNA of the CDR3 is TGTGCCAGCAGTCTGACTAGCGGGGAATACTACGAGCAGTACTTC.

The chain couples TRBV5-1 to TRBJ1-2; possible D gene TRBD1, 5 bases. The V end was cut by 4 bases, the J end by 7 bases, with 20 bases between. The CDR3 is made up of 15 amino acids. Per germline, CDR1 SGHRS and CDR2 YFSETQ. CDR3 sequence: CASSPYLGGGIGYTF. For the CDR3, the DNA is TGCGCCAGCAGCCCCTACCTGGGGGGTGGCATTGGCTACACCTTC.

The chain employs TRBV5-1 and TRBJ2-3; the match to TRBD2 covers 8 bases. CDR1 and CDR2 from the germline V gene are SGHRS and YFSETQ. After removal of 4 bases from V and 0 bases from J, the junction contained 7 bases not matched to a gene. The CDR3 is made up of 16 amino acids. Here the CDR3 reads CASSAGTSTSTDTQYF. CDR3 DNA sequence: TGCGCCAGCAGCGCCGGGACTAGTACTAGCACAGATACGCAGTATTTT.